Presented here are 28 T cell receptor beta chains from one specimen sequenced in a study of blood T cells in healthy people across ages. Primed by a sample-barcoded 5' primer and a J-beta primer mix, a second PCR proceeded for about 6 to 11 cycles. TCRdb reanalysed the 5' RACE reads using MiXCR and keeps one entry per CDR3 protein. The sample consists of about 1.6 million distinct CDR3 sequences, around 36% of them appearing once. The source material was blood. Receptor source: a woman under 40 in good health.

The genes are TRBV20-1 and TRBJ2-7; no firm D call. CDR1 and CDR2 (germline): DFQATT, SNEGSKA (reference sequence). This CDR3 spans 10 amino acids. CDR3 nucleotide sequence: TGCAGCCCCTCCTCCTACGAGCAGTACTTC. Protein sequence: CSPSSYEQYF.

Ten or more counts support this clonotype. The chain is built from TRBV5-1 and TRBJ2-3, with D possibly TRBD2 on 6 matching bases. This CDR3 is 15 amino acids long. Germline CDR1 reads SGHRS; CDR2 reads YFSETQ. The germline V and J ends were trimmed by 1 base and 2 bases, with 11 bases remaining between them. CDR3 protein: CASSLIRGNTDTQYF. Written as DNA, the CDR3 is TGCGCCAGCAGCTTGATTCGGGGGAACACAGATACGCAGTATTTT.

The table lists this clonotype with a few counts. This rearrangement joins TRBV2 to TRBJ2-1; 9 bases fit TRBD2. Germline loops: CDR1 SNHLY, CDR2 FYNNEI. This CDR3 contains 16 residues. V shed 4 bases and J 3 bases; nucleotides not matched to a gene: 7. CDR3 loop: CASSARLAAIYNEQFF. The CDR3 region has the DNA TGTGCCAGCAGTGCTCGACTAGCGGCCATCTACAATGAGCAGTTCTTC.

This clonotype was seen more than once but under ten times. The chain couples TRBV20-1 to TRBJ2-1; TRBD2 matches 7 bases. The germline V gene encodes CDR1 DFQATT and CDR2 SNEGSKA (reference sequence). CDR3 size: 12 residues. With 0 bases clipped from V and 12 bases from J, the junction kept 5 bases outside the gene matches. The CDR3 DNA is TGCAGTGCTAGAGATGGGAGGGGAGGGCAGTTCTTC. Amino acid sequence: CSARDGRGGQFF.

The CDR3 spells CAISEGAGHGYF. As DNA, the CDR3 is TGTGCCATCAGTGAAGGGGCAGGGCACGGGTACTTC. The chain joins TRBV10-3 to TRBJ2-5; TRBD1 might be the D (5 bases). CDR1 ENHRY and CDR2 SYGVKD come from the germline V gene. CDR3 length: 12 residues. V lost 3 bases and J 13 bases, leaving 15 bases between the germline ends.

The V call is TRBV6-5, the J call TRBJ2-7, with 8 bases that match TRBD2. The CDR3 covers 16 residues. Losses at the gene ends were 2 bases for V and 0 bases for J; bases not matched to a gene: 6. Germline lookup yields CDR1 MNHEY and CDR2 SVGAGI. The CDR3 DNA is TGTGCCAGCAGTTACGCGGGAGGCGGTAGCTCCTACGAGCAGTACTTC. This sequence encodes CASSYAGGGSSYEQYF.

Turning to this clonotype: One end of the junction varies from germline; a read error may be responsible. The rearrangement uses TRBV6-1 and TRBJ1-1; D gene uncertain. CDR1 and CDR2 from the germline V gene are MNHNS and SASEGT. The CDR3 length is 11 residues. Here the CDR3 DNA reads TGTGCCAGCGGTGATGCGGGTCGGGCTTTCTTT. It encodes CASGDAGRAFF.

V is TRBV9 and J is TRBJ1-1; D remains ambiguous. V shed 7 bases and J shed 4 bases, with 11 bases lying between them. This CDR3 contains 12 residues. Germline CDR1 reads SGDLS; CDR2 reads YYNGEE. For the CDR3, the DNA is TGTGCCAGCGCCGGGCAGACCACTGAAGCTTTCTTT. Encoded protein: CASAGQTTEAFF.

The chain carries TRBV28 and TRBJ2-7, with 11 bases fitting TRBD1. CDR1 and CDR2 from the germline V gene are MDHEN and SYDVKM. The CDR3 has 13 amino acids. With 10 bases clipped from V and 3 bases from J, the junction kept 5 bases outside the gene matches. The CDR3 here is CAIRTGGVYEQYF. The CDR3 DNA follows: TGTGCCATCAGGACAGGGGGCGTCTACGAGCAGTACTTC.

The rearrangement links TRBV28 to TRBJ1-1; tentative D call: TRBD1 (5 bases). Germline-derived CDR1 and CDR2 are MDHEN and SYDVKM. This CDR3 spans 13 amino acids. The V end lost 7 bases, the J end lost 6 bases, and 15 bases lay between the germline ends. CDR3 loop: CASTGDLHAEAFF. CDR3 DNA sequence: TGTGCCAGCACCGGGGACCTTCACGCTGAAGCTTTCTTT.

V is TRBV7-2 and J is TRBJ1-1, with D maybe TRBD1 (6 bases). The CDR3 contains 12 residues. Between the trimmed V and J ends, which lost 1 base and 11 bases, there was a span of 11 bases. Per the germline V gene, CDR1 is SGHTA and CDR2 is FQGNSA. For the CDR3, the DNA is TGTGCCAGCAGCTTAGGGGGGGGGCGGGCTTTCTTT. This codes for CASSLGGGRAFF.

The V and J genes are TRBV4-1 and TRBJ1-5; no clear D gene. Germline-derived CDR1 and CDR2 are MGHRA and YSYEKL. Trimming shortened V by 3 bases and J by 3 bases, and 6 bases separated the two germline ends. The length of the CDR3 is 13 residues. Here the CDR3 reads CASSQFNNQPQHF. In nucleotides, the CDR3 is TGCGCCAGCAGCCAGTTTAACAATCAGCCCCAGCATTTT.

The V gene is TRBV28, the J gene TRBJ2-7, with TRBD1 matching 10 bases. This CDR3 has 15 amino acids. Per the germline V gene, CDR1 is MDHEN and CDR2 is SYDVKM. Trimming at V came to 4 bases and at J to 2 bases, leaving 5 bases not matched to a gene. CDR3: CASSSGTGEPYEQYF. The CDR3 nucleotides read TGTGCCAGCAGTTCCGGGACAGGGGAGCCCTACGAGCAGTACTTC.

About this clonotype: Germline is not matched at one junction end, which may reflect a read error. The rearrangement links TRBV20-1 to TRBJ2-1, with 9 bases that match TRBD2. The CDR3 is 17 residues long. In germline, CDR1 is DFQATT, CDR2 SNEGSKA (reference sequence). CDR3 bases: TGCAGTGCTAGACGTACCCCCATGGAGCGGGAGGCCAATAAGCAGTTCTTC. It yields the protein CSARRTPMEREANKQFF.

V is TRBV6-2 or TRBV6-3 and J is TRBJ1-2, with D possibly TRBD1 on 5 matching bases. This CDR3 contains 15 residues. Germline V gene lookup returns CDR1 MNHEY and CDR2 SVGEGT. V lost 2 bases, J lost 4 bases, and 14 bases lay in between. The CDR3 DNA sequence: TGTGCCAGCAGTTACAATCAGGGTTGGGCCTATGGCTACACCTTC. It yields the protein CASSYNQGWAYGYTF.

In the case of this clonotype: Sequence at one end of the junction differs from germline and may be a read error. The rearrangement links TRBV28 to TRBJ1-2, with a possible D match to TRBD1 (5 bases). This CDR3 contains 15 residues. The germline V gene has CDR1 MDHEN and CDR2 SYDVKM. The chain's CDR3 is CASSLPRVGNCGYTF. The CDR3 DNA reads TGTGCCAGCAGTTTACCCAGGGTGGGGAACTGTGGCTACACCTTC.

This clonotype was seen ten or more times. This chain uses TRBV7-2 with TRBJ2-1, with 7 bases fitting TRBD2. Germline V CDR1 and CDR2: SGHTA, FQGNSA. With V trimmed by 1 base and J by 3 bases, 3 bases remained unmatched. The CDR3 length is 15 residues. CDR3 amino acids: CASSLGLAVYNEQFF. CDR3 coding DNA: TGTGCCAGCAGCTTAGGGCTAGCGGTCTACAATGAGCAGTTCTTC.

This clonotype was detected a few times. The J gene is TRBJ2-1, the V gene TRBV20-1; D not resolved. This CDR3 has 13 amino acids. The germline V gene has CDR1 DFQATT and CDR2 SNEGSKA (reference sequence). V shed 0 bases and J shed 6 bases, with 9 bases lying between them. The CDR3 DNA reads as TGCAGTGCTAGAGAGTCAGCGCCCAATGAGCAGTTCTTC. Protein: CSARESAPNEQFF.

This clonotype was seen only a few times. V and J are TRBV20-1 and TRBJ2-5; TRBD2 is a possible D gene (5 bases). Germline CDR1 DFQATT, CDR2 SNEGSKA (reference sequence). This CDR3 is 12 amino acids long. V was shortened by 5 bases and J by 5 bases, with 12 bases between the two germline ends. The CDR3 bases are TGCAGTGCTCCCTACGGGATGGAGACCCAGTACTTC. Its protein is CSAPYGMETQYF.

This clonotype was detected only a few times. The gene calls are TRBV29-1 and TRBJ2-7; no clear D gene. The CDR3 contains 12 residues. Germline assignment: CDR1 SQVTM and CDR2 ANQGSEA. V was cut by 7 bases and J by 7 bases, with 17 bases left in between. CDR3 protein: CSGVIGIGEQYF. The CDR3 DNA reads TGCAGCGGTGTCATAGGGATCGGTGAGCAGTACTTC.

This clonotype occurred a few times. The J gene is TRBJ2-5, the V gene TRBV5-1; D unresolved. V gave up 3 bases and J gave up 4 bases, with 10 bases separating them. CDR3 size: 13 residues. The germline CDR1 and CDR2 sequences are SGHRS and YFSETQ. As DNA, the CDR3 is TGCGCCAGCAGCTCCTTTGTCGGAGAGACCCAGTACTTC. Amino acid sequence: CASSSFVGETQYF. Combining the CDR3 with reference TRBV5-1 and TRBJ2-5 gives the whole variable domain KAGVTQTPRYLIKTRGQQVTLSCSPISGHRSVSWYQQTPGQGLQFLFEYFSETQRNKGNFPGRFSGRQFSNSRSEMNVSTLELGDSALYLCASSSFVGETQYFGPGTRLLVL.

This clonotype was counted a few times. The chain links TRBV18 to TRBJ2-5, with 12 bases fitting TRBD1. V shed 2 bases, J shed 3 bases, and the junction held 1 base outside the gene matches. CDR1 is KGHSH and CDR2 is LQKENI in the germline V gene. CDR3 length: 15 residues. This CDR3 reads CASSPGTGGEETQYF. DNA for the CDR3: TGTGCCAGCTCACCAGGGACAGGGGGCGAAGAGACCCAGTACTTC.

This clonotype was observed a few times. The rearrangement joins TRBV12-3 or TRBV12-4 to TRBJ1-1; D unresolved. CDR3 length: 13 amino acids. Trimming removed 7 bases from V and 1 base from J, with 10 bases in between. CDR3 loop: CASNGERNTEAFF. CDR3 bases: TGTGCCAGCAACGGGGAAAGGAACACTGAAGCTTTCTTT.

This clonotype occurred a few times. This rearrangement joins TRBV4-1 to TRBJ2-1; D unclear. Germline V CDR1 and CDR2: MGHRA, YSYEKL. CDR3 length equals 15 residues. V was pared by 4 bases and J by 3 bases, with 13 bases between. CDR3 sequence reads: CASSPQNSFYNEQFF. The CDR3 region has the DNA TGCGCCAGCAGCCCTCAAAACTCCTTCTACAATGAGCAGTTCTTC.

Worth noting for this clonotype: This may come from a read error, since a much larger clone is one base off. The V gene is TRBV29-1, the J gene TRBJ2-3; D gene unclear. From germline, CDR1 is SQVTM and CDR2 ANQGSEA. The CDR3 runs to 14 residues. The CDR3 coding sequence is TGCAGCGGCGACGTGAGCGCCGACACAGATATGCAGTATTTT. As protein: CSGDVSADTDMQYF.

This rearrangement joins TRBV7-9 to TRBJ2-5, with TRBD2 matching 9 bases. The DNA end favors TRBJ2-7, so the J call may be wrong. Germline CDR1 and CDR2: SEHNR and FQNEAQ (reference sequence). This CDR3 is 16 amino acids long. The DNA of the CDR3 is TGTGCCAGCAGCCACCATAGCGGGAGTGCATGCTACGAGCAGTACTTC. This sequence encodes CASSHHSGSACYEQYF.

This clonotype was observed many times. One end of the junction fails to match germline, which may point to a read error. The CDR3 region is CASSQWGEQFF. The CDR3 DNA reads TGTGCCAGCAGTCAATGGGGTGAGCAGTTCTTC. This chain uses TRBV4-1 with TRBJ2-1; no clear D gene. CDR3 size: 11 residues. Germline CDR1 MGHRA, CDR2 YSYEKL.

This clonotype was seen repeatedly, ten times or more. This chain links TRBV18 with TRBJ2-5, with 9 nucleotides matching TRBD2. The CDR3 length is 15 residues. J gave up 1 base and V 2 bases, and 2 bases lay outside the gene matches. Germline values: CDR1 KGHSH, CDR2 LQKENI. The CDR3 nucleotides are TGTGCCAGCTCACCATCGGGACTAGCCCAAGAGACCCAGTACTTC. It yields the protein CASSPSGLAQETQYF.